Listed below are T cell receptor beta chains from one sample, sequenced in a study of shared clonotypes between healthy human individuals. Here immunoSEQ multiplex PCR was the method, and the copy in TCRdb shows in-frame clones only, minus some. The table includes under 2,500,000 clones, approximately 96% detected once. Sequencing input: naive CD4+ T cells sorted from blood. These receptors were taken from a man aged 18 to 30 in good health. Both conserved end residues are part of each CDR3. Fields, in order: clone size, D gene, J gene, V gene, CDR3 protein, CDR3 DNA. A D gene is named only where the DNA matches it firmly. The size entry is marked missing in some rows and otherwise reads once, few, many or a size class.

-,-,TRBJ1-4,TRBV5-1,CASSLGSASREKLFF,TGCGCCAGCAGCCTGGGTTCGGCGAGTAGGGAAAAACTGTTTTTT
-,-,TRBJ1-2,TRBV2,CASSLGTVDGYTF,TGTGCCAGCAGTTTAGGGACGGTAGATGGCTACACCTTC
-,-,TRBJ2-7,TRBV11-2,CAASRGPEQYF,TGTGCCGCCTCTAGGGGACCCGAGCAGTACTTC
-,-,TRBJ1-5,TRBV5-1,CASSLEGAGQPQHF,TGCGCCAGCAGCTTGGAAGGGGCAGGCCAGCCCCAGCATTTT
-,-,TRBJ1-3,TRBV15,CATSRDRARGNTIYF,TGTGCCACCAGCAGAGACAGGGCGCGCGGAAACACCATATATTTT
-,TRBD1,TRBJ1-2,TRBV27,CASSTYRGQVGYTF,TGTGCCAGCAGCACATACAGGGGGCAGGTTGGCTACACCTTC
-,-,TRBJ2-3,TRBV5-1,CASSLAGGLGADTQYF,TGCGCCAGCAGCTTGGCTGGTGGACTCGGGGCAGATACGCAGTATTTT
-,TRBD2,TRBJ2-1,TRBV4-1,CASSLMVAGGGNEQFF,TGCGCCAGCAGCCTGATGGTGGCGGGAGGGGGCAATGAGCAGTTCTTC
-,-,TRBJ2-1,TRBV27,CASSLGGAYYNEQFF,TGTGCCAGCAGTTTAGGCGGGGCATACTACAATGAGCAGTTCTTC
-,-,TRBJ1-1,TRBV5-4,CASSLQSTEAFF,TGTGCCAGCAGCTTACAATCGACTGAAGCTTTCTTT
-,-,TRBJ1-5,TRBV5-1,CASSLTGSLNQPQHF,TGCGCCAGCAGCTTAACAGGATCCCTCAATCAGCCCCAGCATTTT
-,-,TRBJ2-1,TRBV29-1,CSVDPGALRRNEQFF,TGCAGCGTTGATCCAGGGGCTCTGCGGCGGAATGAGCAGTTCTTC
-,-,TRBJ1-1,TRBV2,CASSLYRETEAFF,TGTGCCAGCAGTCTTTACAGGGAGACTGAAGCTTTCTTT
-,-,TRBJ1-2,TRBV11-2,CASSLDLITGRDYGYTF,TGTGCCAGCAGCTTAGATCTTATCACCGGTCGAGACTATGGCTACACCTTC
-,TRBD1,TRBJ1-2,TRBV6-1,CASSAGTGGGYGYTF,TGTGCCAGCAGTGCCGGGACAGGGGGTGGCTATGGCTACACCTTC
-,TRBD1,TRBJ2-5,TRBV5-1,CASSSGTGSETQYF,TGCGCCAGCAGCTCGGGGACAGGGTCAGAGACCCAGTACTTC
-,TRBD1,TRBJ1-2,TRBV5-6,CASSFGTGARLYGYTF,TGTGCCAGCAGCTTCGGGACAGGGGCGAGACTCTATGGCTACACCTTC
-,TRBD1,TRBJ2-1,TRBV20-1,CSARGTVGQFF,TGCAGTGCTAGGGGGACAGTGGGGCAGTTCTTC
-,-,TRBJ2-1,TRBV19,CASSRIDGTYNEQFF,TGTGCCAGTAGTAGAATAGACGGGACCTACAATGAGCAGTTCTTC
once,-,TRBJ2-7,TRBV20-1,CSAFRDHQYF,TGCAGTGCATTCCGGGACCACCAGTACTTC
-,-,TRBJ2-1,TRBV10-3,CAISSGIPTYNEQFF,TGTGCCATCAGTTCAGGGATACCTACCTACAATGAGCAGTTCTTC
-,-,TRBJ2-1,TRBV18,CASGGNNEQFF,TGTGCCAGTGGTGGAAACAATGAGCAGTTCTTC
-,-,TRBJ1-3,TRBV2,CASSERTKRNTIYF,TGTGCCAGCAGTGAAAGGACAAAACGAAACACCATATATTTT
-,-,TRBJ2-1,TRBV5-1,CASSPDSSEGNEQFF,TGCGCCAGCAGCCCGGACTCCTCCGAAGGCAATGAGCAGTTCTTC
-,-,TRBJ2-2,TRBV7-2,CASSLGGSGELFF,TGTGCCAGCAGCTTAGGGGGAAGCGGGGAGCTGTTTTTT
once,TRBD1,TRBJ1-6,TRBV5-6,CASSQTGTGSSPLHF,TGTGCCAGCAGTCAAACCGGGACAGGGAGTTCACCCCTCCACTTT
once,TRBD2,TRBJ2-1,TRBV5-1,CASSSETSGRIYNEQFF,TGCGCCAGCAGCTCCGAGACTAGCGGGAGGATCTACAATGAGCAGTTCTTC
-,-,TRBJ2-3,TRBV18,CASSPPRGGDTDTQYF,TGTGCCAGCTCACCACCAAGGGGCGGGGACACAGATACGCAGTATTTT
-,TRBD1,TRBJ2-3,TRBV9,CASSVRDRGTDTQYF,TGTGCCAGCAGCGTCCGGGACAGGGGCACAGATACGCAGTATTTT
-,-,TRBJ1-1,TRBV7-6,CASSRTPDGNTEAFF,TGTGCCAGCAGCCGAACTCCGGACGGGAACACTGAAGCTTTCTTT
-,-,TRBJ2-5,TRBV5-4,CASSLNQKEETQYF,TGTGCCAGCAGCTTGAACCAGAAGGAAGAGACCCAGTACTTC
-,TRBD2,TRBJ2-1,TRBV5-1,CASSQTSVVGNEQFF,TGCGCCAGCAGCCAGACTAGCGTGGTGGGAAATGAGCAGTTCTTC
-,TRBD2,TRBJ2-7,TRBV19,CASSMPPGLAGVFPEQYF,TGTGCCAGTAGTATGCCGCCAGGACTAGCGGGAGTCTTTCCCGAGCAGTACTTC
-,TRBD1,TRBJ1-1,TRBV30,CAWSRRTGTVTEAFF,TGTGCCTGGAGCAGGCGGACAGGGACGGTCACTGAAGCTTTCTTT
-,-,TRBJ2-3,TRBV10-2,CASTRGFTDTQYF,TGCGCCAGCACTCGCGGATTCACAGATACGCAGTATTTT
-,-,TRBJ1-2,TRBV28,CASTRPGAERNGYTF,TGTGCCAGCACCCGACCGGGCGCGGAGAGGAATGGCTACACCTTC
-,-,TRBJ2-3,TRBV7-2,CASSLAGGRTDTQYF,TGTGCCAGCAGCTTAGCGGGGGGCCGCACAGATACGCAGTATTTT
-,-,TRBJ1-5,TRBV18,CASSPFGDQPQHF,TGTGCCAGCTCACCATTCGGGGATCAGCCCCAGCATTTT
-,TRBD1,TRBJ1-3,TRBV7-9,CASSRLTGAGNTIYF,TGTGCCAGCAGCCGCCTGACAGGGGCTGGAAACACCATATATTTT
-,-,TRBJ1-2,TRBV5-1,CASSLEAGLGSDYTF,TGCGCCAGCAGCTTGGAGGCAGGGTTAGGGAGTGACTACACCTTC
-,TRBD1,TRBJ2-7,TRBV29-1,CSVLEGQGGYEQYF,TGCAGCGTACTCGAGGGACAGGGAGGCTACGAGCAGTACTTC
-,-,TRBJ1-2,TRBV7-9,CASRPDRLYGYTF,TGTGCCAGCCGACCGGACAGACTCTATGGCTACACCTTC